Shown below are 6 T cell receptor beta chains from a single sample sequenced in a study of blood T cell repertoires in COVID-19 (dated by TCRdb to 2020 to 2022). Library construction relied on the immunoSEQ multiplex PCR assay. This immuneACCESS table, as held by TCRdb, lists in-frame sequences with V and J called but not all clones. Of the missing ones, under half trace to an unresolved V gene in checked studies; the others have no known cause. In all, the sample holds some 180,000 clones, and around three quarters of those were seen once. The top ten hold 15% to 20% of the sample. Sequences were obtained from PBMCs or T cells enriched from blood (not recorded which). The source of these receptors is a woman aged 70 to 79 in a cohort exposed to, infected with or recovered from COVID-19 (not recorded which).

The chain carries TRBV19 and TRBJ2-2; TRBD2 matches at 9 bases. V lost 7 bases, J lost 7 bases, and 19 bases stayed unmatched. The CDR3 loop spans 18 amino acids. Germline values: CDR1 LNHDA, CDR2 SQIVND (reference sequence). The CDR3 region is CASTFLAGGPKSDGELFF. In DNA, the CDR3 is TGTGCCAGTACCTTCTTGGCGGGAGGGCCGAAGTCTGACGGGGAGCTGTTTTTT.

The gene calls are TRBV10-3 and TRBJ2-7; 10 bases are shared with TRBD2. Germline CDR1 and CDR2: ENHRY and SYGVKD. The length of the CDR3 is 16 residues. V lost 4 bases and J lost 2; bases outside the gene matches: 8. The CDR3 coding sequence is TGTGCCATCAGTGTAGAGTCTAGCGGGAGTACCTACGAGCAGTACTTC. This translates into CAISVESSGSTYEQYF.

The chain combines TRBV3-1 (or the pseudogene TRBV3-2) with TRBJ2-7; D is possibly TRBD2 (5 bases). Germline V gene lookup returns CDR1 LGHDT and CDR2 YNNKEL (reference sequence). The CDR3 runs 13 residues. Trimming removed 0 bases from V and 4 bases from J, with 7 bases in between. The chain's CDR3 is CASSQDWEYEQYF. CDR3 bases: TGTGCCAGCAGCCAAGATTGGGAGTACGAGCAGTACTTC.

This chain links TRBV25-1 with TRBJ2-5; a possible D gene is TRBD1 (6 bases). Germline loops: CDR1 MGHDK, CDR2 SYGVNS. Trimming pared 3 bases from V and 4 bases from J, leaving 15 bases between. The CDR3 is 15 amino acids. Here the CDR3 DNA reads TGTGCCAGCAGTGACGACAGGACATCCAGAGAGACCCAGTACTTC. This encodes CASSDDRTSRETQYF.

The CDR3 region is CASSDGTRLGQPQHF. For the CDR3, the DNA is TGTGCCAGCAGTGACGGGACAAGATTAGGCCAGCCCCAGCATTTT. The chain recombines TRBV2 with TRBJ1-5; tentatively, D is TRBD1 (6 bases). Germline CDR1 reads SNHLY; CDR2 reads FYNNEI. V shed 3 bases and J shed 7 bases, with 16 bases lying between them. The CDR3 totals 15 residues. Filled out from reference TRBV2 and TRBJ1-5, the complete variable domain reads EPEVTQTPSHQVTQMGQEVILRCVPISNHLYFYWYRQILGQKVEFLVSFYNNEISEKSEIFDDQFSVERPDGSNFTLKIRSTKLEDSAMYFCASSDGTRLGQPQHFGDGTRLSIL.

This chain links TRBV21-1 with TRBJ2-1; the table calls TRBD2, which could not be checked here. TRBV21-1 is shown as a pseudogene. This CDR3 region has 16 residues. The DNA of the CDR3 is TGTGCCAGCATTACCTTGGGGGAGCGGGAGGTTGGTGAGCAGTTCTTC. Encoded protein: CASITLGEREVGEQFF.